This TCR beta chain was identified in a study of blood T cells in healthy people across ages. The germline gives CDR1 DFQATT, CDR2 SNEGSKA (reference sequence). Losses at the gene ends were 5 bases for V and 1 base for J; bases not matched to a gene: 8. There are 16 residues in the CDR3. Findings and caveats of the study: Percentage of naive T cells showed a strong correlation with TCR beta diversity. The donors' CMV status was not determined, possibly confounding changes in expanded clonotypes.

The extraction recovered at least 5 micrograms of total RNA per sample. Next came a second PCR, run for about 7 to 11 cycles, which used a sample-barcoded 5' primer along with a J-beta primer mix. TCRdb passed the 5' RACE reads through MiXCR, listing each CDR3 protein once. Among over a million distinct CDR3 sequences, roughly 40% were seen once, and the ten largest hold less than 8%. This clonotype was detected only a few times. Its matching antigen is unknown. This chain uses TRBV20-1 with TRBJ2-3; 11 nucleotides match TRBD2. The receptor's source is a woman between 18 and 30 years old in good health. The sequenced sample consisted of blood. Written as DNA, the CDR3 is TGCAGTGCTCTCCCGCTAGCGGGGGGCCGCACAGATACGCAGTATTTT. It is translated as CSALPLAGGRTDTQYF.